This T cell receptor beta chain was obtained from a study of shared clonotypes between healthy human individuals. Looking at the study overall: The study enrolled a couple of women and three men aged 18 to 49. Three plates were used per donor for CD4 naive, three for CD4 memory, two for CD8 naive and one for CD8 memory. Study-level results: Naive subsets usually exceeded memory subsets in estimated richness.

Each sample came from a Caucasian adult donor living in Nashville, Tennessee. Sequencing was performed with immunoSEQ multiplex PCR; in TCRdb, only in-frame clones are kept and a portion is missing. The sample comprises around 1.1 million clones, about 80% of which are singletons, and 0.85% to 1% rests with the top ten. Trimming stripped 10 bases from V and 2 bases from J, with 15 bases between. Germline V gene data show CDR1 as MDHEN and CDR2 as SYDVKM. This CDR3 is built from 13 residues. For this clone: Its specificity is not known.

This receptor was identified in a man aged 18 to 29 in good health. Some clones in this sample may be carry-over from other donors' samples. Sequencing input: memory CD4+ T cells from PBMCs. Sample subset: CD45RA-negative fraction. The chain has TRBV28 and TRBJ2-7; D call uncertain. The DNA for the CDR3 is TGTGCCACTCTAAGAGCACAGCCCTACGAGCAGTACTTC. Amino acids: CATLRAQPYEQYF.